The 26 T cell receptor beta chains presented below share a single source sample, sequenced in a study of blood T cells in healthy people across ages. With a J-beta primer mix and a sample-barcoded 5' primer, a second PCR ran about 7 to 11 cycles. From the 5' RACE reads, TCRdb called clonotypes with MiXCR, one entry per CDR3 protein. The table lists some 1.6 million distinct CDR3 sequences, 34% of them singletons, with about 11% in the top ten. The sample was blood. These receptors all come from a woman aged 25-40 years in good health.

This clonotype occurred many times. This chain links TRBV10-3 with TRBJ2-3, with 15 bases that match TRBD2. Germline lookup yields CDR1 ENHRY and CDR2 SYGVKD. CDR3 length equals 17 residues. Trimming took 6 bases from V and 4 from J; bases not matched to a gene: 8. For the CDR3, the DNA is TGTGCCATCAGCGGGACTAGCGGGGGGCCATCCCCAGATACGCAGTATTTT. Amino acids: CAISGTSGGPSPDTQYF.

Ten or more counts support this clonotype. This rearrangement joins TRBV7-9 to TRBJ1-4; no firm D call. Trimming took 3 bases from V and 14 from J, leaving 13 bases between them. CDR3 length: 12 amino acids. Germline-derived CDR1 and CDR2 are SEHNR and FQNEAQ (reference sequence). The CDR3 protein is CASSFLWGRLFF. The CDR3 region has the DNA TGTGCCAGCAGCTTCTTGTGGGGTCGGCTGTTTTTT.

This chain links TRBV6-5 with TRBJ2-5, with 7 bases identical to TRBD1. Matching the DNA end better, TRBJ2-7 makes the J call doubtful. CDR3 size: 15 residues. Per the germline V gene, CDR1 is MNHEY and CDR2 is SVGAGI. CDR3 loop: CASNRGGLSSYEQYF. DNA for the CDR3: TGTGCCAGCAACCGAGGGGGCTTGAGCTCCTACGAGCAGTACTTC.

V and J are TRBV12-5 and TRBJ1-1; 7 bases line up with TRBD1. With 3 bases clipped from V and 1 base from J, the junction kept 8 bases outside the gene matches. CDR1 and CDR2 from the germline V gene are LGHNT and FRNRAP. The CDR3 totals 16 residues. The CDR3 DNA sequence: TGTGCTAGTGGTTTCAACCGGGACAGTGAGAACACTGAAGCTTTCTTT. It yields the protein CASGFNRDSENTEAFF.

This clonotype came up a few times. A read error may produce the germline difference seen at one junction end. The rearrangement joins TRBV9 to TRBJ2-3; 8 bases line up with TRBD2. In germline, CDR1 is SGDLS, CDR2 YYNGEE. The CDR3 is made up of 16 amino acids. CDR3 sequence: CASSVGASGSADMQYF. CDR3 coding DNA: TGTGCCAGCAGCGTAGGTGCCAGCGGGAGTGCAGATATGCAGTATTTT.

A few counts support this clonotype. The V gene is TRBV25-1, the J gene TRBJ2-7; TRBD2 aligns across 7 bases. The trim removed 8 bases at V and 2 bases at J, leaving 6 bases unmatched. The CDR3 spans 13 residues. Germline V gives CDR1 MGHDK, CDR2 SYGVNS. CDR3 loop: CASGLAETYEQYF. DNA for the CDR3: TGTGCCAGCGGGCTAGCGGAGACCTACGAGCAGTACTTC.

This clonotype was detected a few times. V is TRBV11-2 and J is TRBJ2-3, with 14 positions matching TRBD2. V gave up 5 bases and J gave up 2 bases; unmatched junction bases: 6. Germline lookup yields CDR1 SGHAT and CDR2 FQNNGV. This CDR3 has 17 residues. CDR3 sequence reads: CASSPRLAGGSTDTQYF. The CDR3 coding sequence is TGTGCCAGCAGCCCCCGACTAGCGGGAGGGTCCACAGATACGCAGTATTTT.

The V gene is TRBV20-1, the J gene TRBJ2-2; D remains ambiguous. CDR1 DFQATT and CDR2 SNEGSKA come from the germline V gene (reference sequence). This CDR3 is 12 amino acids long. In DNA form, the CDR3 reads TGCAGGGCCCCGAGGAACACCGGGGAGCTGTTTTTT. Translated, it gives CRAPRNTGELFF.

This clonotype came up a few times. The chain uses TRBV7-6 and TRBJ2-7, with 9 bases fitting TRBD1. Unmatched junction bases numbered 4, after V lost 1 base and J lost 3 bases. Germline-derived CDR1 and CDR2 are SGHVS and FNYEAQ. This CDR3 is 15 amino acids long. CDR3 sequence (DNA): TGTGCCAGCAGCTTAGATGGACAGGGGAGCTACGAGCAGTACTTC. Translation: CASSLDGQGSYEQYF. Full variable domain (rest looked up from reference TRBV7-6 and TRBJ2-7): GAGVSQSPRYKVTKRGQDVALRCDPISGHVSLYWYRQALGQGPEFLTYFNYEAQQDKSGLPNDRFSAERPEGSISTLTIQRTEQRDSAMYRCASSLDGQGSYEQYFGPGTRLTVT.

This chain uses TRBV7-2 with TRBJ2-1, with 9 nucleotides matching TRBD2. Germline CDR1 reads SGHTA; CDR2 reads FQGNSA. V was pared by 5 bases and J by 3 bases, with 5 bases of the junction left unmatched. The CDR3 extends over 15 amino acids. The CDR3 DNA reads TGTGCCAGCAGCATCGCTAGCGGGGTCTACAATGAGCAGTTCTTC. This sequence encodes CASSIASGVYNEQFF.

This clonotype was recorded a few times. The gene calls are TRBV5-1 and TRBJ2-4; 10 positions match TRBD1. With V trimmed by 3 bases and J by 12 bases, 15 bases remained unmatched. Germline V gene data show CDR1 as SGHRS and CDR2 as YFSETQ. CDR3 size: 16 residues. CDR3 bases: TGCGCCAGCAGCTCGACAGACAGGGGGCCGAAAGGAGATCAGTACTTC. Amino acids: CASSSTDRGPKGDQYF.

CDR3 in amino acids: CASSRDPDTGELFF. CDR3 DNA sequence: TGTGCCAGCAGCCGTGACCCTGACACCGGGGAGCTGTTTTTT. The chain joins TRBV7-9 to TRBJ2-2; D is ambiguous. There are 14 residues in the CDR3. Trimming took off 5 bases at V and 3 bases at J, with 10 bases between the two ends. Germline loops: CDR1 SEHNR, CDR2 FQNEAQ (reference sequence).

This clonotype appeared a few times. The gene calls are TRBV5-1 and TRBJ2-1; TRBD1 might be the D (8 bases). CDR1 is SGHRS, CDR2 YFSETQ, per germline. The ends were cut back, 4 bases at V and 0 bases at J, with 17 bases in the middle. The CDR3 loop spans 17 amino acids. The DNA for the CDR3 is TGCGCCAGCAGCCTACAGGGGGGGGGGAGCTCCTACAATGAGCAGTTCTTC. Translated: CASSLQGGGSSYNEQFF.

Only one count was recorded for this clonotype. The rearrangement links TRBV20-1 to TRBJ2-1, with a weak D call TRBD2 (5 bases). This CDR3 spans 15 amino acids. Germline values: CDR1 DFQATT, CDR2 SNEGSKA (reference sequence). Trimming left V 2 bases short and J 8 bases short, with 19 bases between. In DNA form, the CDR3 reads TGCAGTGCTAGAAATCGGGTGGACTCTGGTTATGAGCAGTTCTTC. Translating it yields CSARNRVDSGYEQFF.

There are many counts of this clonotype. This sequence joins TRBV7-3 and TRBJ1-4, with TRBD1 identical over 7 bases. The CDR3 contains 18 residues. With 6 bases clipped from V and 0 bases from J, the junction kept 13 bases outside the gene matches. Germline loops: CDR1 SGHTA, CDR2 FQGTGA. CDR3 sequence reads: CASSSYRGASPTNEKLFF. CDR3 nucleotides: TGTGCCAGCAGTTCATACAGGGGCGCAAGTCCAACTAATGAAAAACTGTTTTTT.

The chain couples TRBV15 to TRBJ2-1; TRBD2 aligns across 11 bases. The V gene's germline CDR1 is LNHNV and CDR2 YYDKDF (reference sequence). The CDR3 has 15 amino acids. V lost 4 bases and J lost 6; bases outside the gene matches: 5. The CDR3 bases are TGTGCCACCAGCACCCTAGCGGGGGGTCCCAATGAGCAGTTCTTC. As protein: CATSTLAGGPNEQFF.

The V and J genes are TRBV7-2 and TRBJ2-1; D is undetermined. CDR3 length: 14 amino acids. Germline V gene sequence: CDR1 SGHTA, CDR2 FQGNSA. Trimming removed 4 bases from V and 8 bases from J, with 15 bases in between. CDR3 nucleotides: TGTGCCAGCAGCTACCGGGTTAGCATGGATGAGCAGTTCTTC. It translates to CASSYRVSMDEQFF.

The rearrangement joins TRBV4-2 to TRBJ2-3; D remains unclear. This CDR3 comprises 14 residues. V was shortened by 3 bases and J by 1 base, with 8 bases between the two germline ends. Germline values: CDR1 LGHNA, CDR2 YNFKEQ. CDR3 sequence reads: CASSQTDRTDTQYF. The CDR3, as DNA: TGTGCCAGCAGCCAGACGGACCGCACAGATACGCAGTATTTT.

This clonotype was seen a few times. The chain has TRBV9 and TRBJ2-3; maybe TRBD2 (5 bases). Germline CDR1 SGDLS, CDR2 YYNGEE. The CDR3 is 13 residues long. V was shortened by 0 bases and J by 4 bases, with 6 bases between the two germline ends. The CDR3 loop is CASSVDSADTQYF. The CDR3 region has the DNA TGTGCCAGCAGCGTAGATAGCGCAGATACGCAGTATTTT.

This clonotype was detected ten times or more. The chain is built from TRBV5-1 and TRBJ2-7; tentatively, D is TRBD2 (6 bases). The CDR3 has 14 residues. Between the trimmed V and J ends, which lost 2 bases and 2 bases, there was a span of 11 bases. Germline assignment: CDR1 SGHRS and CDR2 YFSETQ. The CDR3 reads CASSFSAGTYEQYF. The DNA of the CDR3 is TGCGCCAGCAGCTTCTCTGCGGGAACCTACGAGCAGTACTTC.

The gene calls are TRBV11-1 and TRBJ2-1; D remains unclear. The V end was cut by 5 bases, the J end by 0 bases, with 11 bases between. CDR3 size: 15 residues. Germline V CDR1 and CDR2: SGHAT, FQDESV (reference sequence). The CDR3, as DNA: TGTGCCAGCAGCGGCTATTCGACCTCCTACAATGAGCAGTTCTTC. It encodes CASSGYSTSYNEQFF.

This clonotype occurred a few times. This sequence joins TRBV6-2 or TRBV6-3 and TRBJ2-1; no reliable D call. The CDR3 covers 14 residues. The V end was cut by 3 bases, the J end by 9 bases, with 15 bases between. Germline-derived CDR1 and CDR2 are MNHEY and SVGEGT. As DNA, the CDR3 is TGTGCCAGCAGTTATGATCACCTAGAAGCTGAGCAGTTCTTC. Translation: CASSYDHLEAEQFF.

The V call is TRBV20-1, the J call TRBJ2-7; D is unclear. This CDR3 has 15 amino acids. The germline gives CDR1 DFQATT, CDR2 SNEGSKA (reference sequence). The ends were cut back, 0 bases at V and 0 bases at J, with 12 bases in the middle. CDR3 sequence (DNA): TGCAGTGCTAGAGATCCGCGACGAGACTCCTACGAGCAGTACTTC. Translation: CSARDPRRDSYEQYF.

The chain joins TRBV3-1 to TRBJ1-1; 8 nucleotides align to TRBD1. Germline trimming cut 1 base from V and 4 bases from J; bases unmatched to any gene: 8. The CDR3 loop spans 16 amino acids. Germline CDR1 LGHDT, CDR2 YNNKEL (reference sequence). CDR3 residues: CASSQGPLDRGTEAFF. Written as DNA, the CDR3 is TGTGCCAGCAGCCAAGGTCCCCTCGACAGGGGCACTGAAGCTTTCTTT.

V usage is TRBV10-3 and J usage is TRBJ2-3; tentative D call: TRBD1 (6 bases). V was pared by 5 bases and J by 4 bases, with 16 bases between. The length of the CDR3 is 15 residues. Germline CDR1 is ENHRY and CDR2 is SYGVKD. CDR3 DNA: TGTGCCATCAGTACCGGCCCGTCAGGGGCAGATACGCAGTATTTT. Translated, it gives CAISTGPSGADTQYF.

The CDR3 region has the DNA TGTGCCAGCAGCAGAGGGCCGAAGGGGGGCTACACCTTC. This gives the protein CASSRGPKGGYTF. The chain links TRBV9 to TRBJ1-2, with D possibly being TRBD1 (5 bases). CDR3 length: 13 amino acids. Trimming left V 4 bases short and J 8 bases short, with 15 bases between. Germline CDR1 SGDLS, CDR2 YYNGEE.